Given below is one T cell receptor (beta chain) in context. What it binds is unknown. Individual cDNA molecules were tagged with unique molecular identifiers, the study reported. TCRdb redid the calling of the 5' RACE reads with MiXCR, one entry per CDR3 protein. The sample lists 57,000 or so distinct CDR3 sequences, over 10% occurring once. This sample stems from a study of early T cells in non-severe SARS-CoV-2 infection. Background on the study: Unsorted whole-blood RNA was sequenced in bulk, leaving chains unpaired. General study results and limits: Matching against VDJdb likely underestimated virus-specific expansions, favoring anti-spike CD8.

Germline values: CDR1 DFQATT, CDR2 SNEGSKA (reference sequence). V lost 5 bases to trimming and J lost 1 base; unmatched junction nucleotides: 4. The CDR3 loop spans 13 amino acids. Sequencing was carried out using whole blood. This clonotype originated in an adult who was a healthcare worker with PCR-confirmed SARS-CoV-2 infection or an uninfected control (not recorded which). The rearrangement links TRBV20-1 to TRBJ2-5, with 7 nucleotides matching TRBD2. The CDR3 is CSALADPQETQYF. The CDR3 nucleotides read TGCAGTGCTCTAGCGGATCCCCAAGAGACCCAGTACTTC.